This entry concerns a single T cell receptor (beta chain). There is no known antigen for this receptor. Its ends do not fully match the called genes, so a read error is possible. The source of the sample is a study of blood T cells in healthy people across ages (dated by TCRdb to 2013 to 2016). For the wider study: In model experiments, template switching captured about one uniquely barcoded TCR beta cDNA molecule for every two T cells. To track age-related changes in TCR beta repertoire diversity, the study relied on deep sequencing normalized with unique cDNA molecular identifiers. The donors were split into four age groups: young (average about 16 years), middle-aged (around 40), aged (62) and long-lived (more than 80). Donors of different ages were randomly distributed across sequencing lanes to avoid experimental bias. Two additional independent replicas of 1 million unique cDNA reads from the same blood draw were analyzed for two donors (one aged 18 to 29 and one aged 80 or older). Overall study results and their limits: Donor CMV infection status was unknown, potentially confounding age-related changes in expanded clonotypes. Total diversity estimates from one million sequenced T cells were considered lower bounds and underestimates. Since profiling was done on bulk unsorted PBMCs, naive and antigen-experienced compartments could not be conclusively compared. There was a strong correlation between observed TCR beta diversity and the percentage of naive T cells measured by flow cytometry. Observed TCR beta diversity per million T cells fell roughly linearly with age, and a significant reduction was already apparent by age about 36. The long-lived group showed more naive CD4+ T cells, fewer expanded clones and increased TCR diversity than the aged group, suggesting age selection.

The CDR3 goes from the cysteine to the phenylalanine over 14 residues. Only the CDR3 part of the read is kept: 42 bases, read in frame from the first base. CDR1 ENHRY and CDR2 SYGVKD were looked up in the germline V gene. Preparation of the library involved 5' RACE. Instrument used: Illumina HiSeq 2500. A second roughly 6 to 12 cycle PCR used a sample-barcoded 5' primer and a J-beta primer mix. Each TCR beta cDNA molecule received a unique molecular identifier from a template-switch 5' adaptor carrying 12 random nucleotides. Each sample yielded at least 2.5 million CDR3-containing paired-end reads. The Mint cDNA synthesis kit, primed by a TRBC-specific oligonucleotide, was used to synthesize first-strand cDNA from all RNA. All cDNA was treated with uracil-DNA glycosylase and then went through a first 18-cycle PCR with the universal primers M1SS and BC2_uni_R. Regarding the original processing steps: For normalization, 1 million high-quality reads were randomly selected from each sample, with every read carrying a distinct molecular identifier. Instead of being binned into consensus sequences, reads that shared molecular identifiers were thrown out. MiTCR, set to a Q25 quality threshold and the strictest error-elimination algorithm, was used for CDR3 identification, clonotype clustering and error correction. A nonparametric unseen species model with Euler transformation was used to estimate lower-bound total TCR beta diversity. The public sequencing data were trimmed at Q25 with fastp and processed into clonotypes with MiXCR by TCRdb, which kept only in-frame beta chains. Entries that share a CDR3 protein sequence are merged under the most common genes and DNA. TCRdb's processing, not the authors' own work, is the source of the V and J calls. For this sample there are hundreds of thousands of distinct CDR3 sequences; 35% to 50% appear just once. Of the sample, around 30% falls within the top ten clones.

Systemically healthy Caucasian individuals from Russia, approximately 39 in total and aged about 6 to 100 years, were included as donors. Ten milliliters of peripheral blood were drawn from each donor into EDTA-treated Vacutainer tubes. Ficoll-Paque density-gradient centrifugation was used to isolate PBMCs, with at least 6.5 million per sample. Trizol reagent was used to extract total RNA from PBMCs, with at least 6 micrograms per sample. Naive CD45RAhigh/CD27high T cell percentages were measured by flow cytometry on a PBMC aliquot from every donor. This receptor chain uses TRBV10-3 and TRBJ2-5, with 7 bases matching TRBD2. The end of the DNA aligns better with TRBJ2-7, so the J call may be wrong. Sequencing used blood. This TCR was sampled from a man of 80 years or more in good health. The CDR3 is CAISESTSSCEQYF. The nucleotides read TGTGCCATCAGTGAGTCGACTAGCTCCTGCGAGCAGTACTTC.